The rows below give T cell receptor beta chains drawn from one sample of a study of CXCR3-negative and CXCR3-positive naive CD8 T cells. No DNA is given; TCRdb re-called the 5' RACE reads and lists each CDR3 protein once. This sample's table reports about 98,000 distinct CDR3 sequences. Sequencing was carried out using naive CXCR3+ CD8+ T cells from blood. These receptors all stem from a human donor in good health. Some clones in this sample may be carry-over from other donors' samples. Each CDR3 is given with its conserved first and last residue.

V,J,CDR3
TRBV28,TRBJ2-7,CASSLLPGQNEQYF
TRBV27,TRBJ2-2,CASSLVVGSNTGEPFF
TRBV7-6,TRBJ2-3,CASSYSQGGPWTDTQYF
TRBV10-3,TRBJ2-7,CAISLTDRDTYEQYF
TRBV20-1,TRBJ2-7,CSARARTQGMAVYEQYF
TRBV18,TRBJ2-7,CASSPTHDEQYF
TRBV29-1,TRBJ1-1,CSVKRDRGEAFF
TRBV7-8,TRBJ2-1,CASSSTSGGASNEQFF
TRBV6-2/TRBV6-3,TRBJ2-1,CASNFDWGLDEQFF
TRBV4-3,TRBJ2-2,CASSHPPGRNTGELFF
TRBV4-1,TRBJ2-4,CASSHRGGGNIQYF
TRBV6-2/TRBV6-3,TRBJ2-7,CASSDPGGRWGSSYEQYF
TRBV4-1,TRBJ2-7,CASSQERQGRSYEQYF
TRBV6-1,TRBJ2-6,CASSDWGLGANVLTF
TRBV7-9,TRBJ1-3,CASSLMTGPGNTIYF
TRBV5-6,TRBJ2-3,CASSYTGLTDTQYF
TRBV29-1,TRBJ1-1,CSVLENTEAFF
TRBV7-8,TRBJ2-7,CASSPGYGYEQYF
TRBV6-1,TRBJ2-1,CGSRDRYNEQFF
TRBV4-1,TRBJ2-7,CASSQKITQGFHEQYF
TRBV28,TRBJ2-3,CASRLPQDTQYF
TRBV12-3/TRBV12-4,TRBJ2-1,CASSFGGLNEQFF
TRBV7-2,TRBJ1-4,CASSPQGLLYEKLFF
TRBV20-1,TRBJ2-2,CSARVGINIGELFF
TRBV7-2,TRBJ2-2,CASSLRAGELFF
TRBV5-1,TRBJ2-7,CASSLLSGYEQYF
TRBV28,TRBJ2-2,CASSPLDRPNTGELFF
TRBV7-9,TRBJ2-7,CASSLAGTGVTHEQYF
TRBV29-1,TRBJ2-2,CSVVYSDTGELFF
TRBV7-9,TRBJ1-2,CASSLSNRGLSGYTF
TRBV7-6,TRBJ2-5,CASSFNRYQETQYF
TRBV6-9,TRBJ2-5,CASSSLAGLAGAQETQYF
TRBV7-6,TRBJ2-7,CASSLEGLGSYEQYF